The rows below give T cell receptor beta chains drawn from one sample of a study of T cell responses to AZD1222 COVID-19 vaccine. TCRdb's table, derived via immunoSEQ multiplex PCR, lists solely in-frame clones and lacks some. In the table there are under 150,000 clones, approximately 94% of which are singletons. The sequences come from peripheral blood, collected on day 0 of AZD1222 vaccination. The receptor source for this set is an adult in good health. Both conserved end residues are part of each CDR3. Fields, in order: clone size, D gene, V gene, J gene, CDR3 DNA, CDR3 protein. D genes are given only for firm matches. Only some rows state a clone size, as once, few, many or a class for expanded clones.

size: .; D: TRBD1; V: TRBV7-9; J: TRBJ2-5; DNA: TGTGCCAGCAGCCTACGACAGGGGAGACAAGAGACCCAGTACTTC; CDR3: CASSLRQGRQETQYF
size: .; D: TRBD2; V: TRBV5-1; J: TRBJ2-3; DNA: TGCGCCAGCAGCTCAAGCGGGGGTACAGATACGCAGTATTTT; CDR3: CASSSSGGTDTQYF
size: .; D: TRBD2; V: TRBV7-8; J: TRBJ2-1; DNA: TGTGCCAGCACCCCACTAGCGGGAGGACCAAACAATGAGCAGTTCTTC; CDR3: CASTPLAGGPNNEQFF
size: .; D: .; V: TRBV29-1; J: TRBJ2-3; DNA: TGCAGCGTTTTTCCTGGCGGCGATACGCAGTATTTT; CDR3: CSVFPGGDTQYF
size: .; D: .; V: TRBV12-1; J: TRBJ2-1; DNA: TGTGCCAGCAGCGGTGGACTAGCGGGAGGAGGAAGATACAATGAGCAGTTCTTC; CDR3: CASSGGLAGGGRYNEQFF
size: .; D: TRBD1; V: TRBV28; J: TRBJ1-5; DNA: TGTGCCAGCACCGTCAGGGGGCAAAGCAATCAGCCCCAGCATTTT; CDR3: CASTVRGQSNQPQHF
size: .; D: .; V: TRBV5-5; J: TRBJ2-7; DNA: TGTGCCAGCAGCTTGCTATTTGACGCCTCCTACGAGCAGTACTTC; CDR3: CASSLLFDASYEQYF
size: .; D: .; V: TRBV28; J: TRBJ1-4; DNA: TGTGCCAGCAGGAGGCGAGGGTTATTTGAAAAACTGTTTTTT; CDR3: CASRRRGLFEKLFF
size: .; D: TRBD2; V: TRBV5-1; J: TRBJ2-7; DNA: TGCGCCAGCAGCTTGGCCCGAGCTAGCGGGACCTACGAGCAGTACTTC; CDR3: CASSLARASGTYEQYF
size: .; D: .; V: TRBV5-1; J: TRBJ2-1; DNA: TGCGCCAGCAGCTTGGGTCTCGTGAGCTCCTACAATGAGCAGTTCTTC; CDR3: CASSLGLVSSYNEQFF
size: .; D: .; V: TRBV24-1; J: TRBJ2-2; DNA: TGTGCCACCAGTGATTCTCTGGGGTACACCGGGGAGCTGTTTTTT; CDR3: CATSDSLGYTGELFF
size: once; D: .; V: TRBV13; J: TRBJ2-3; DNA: TGTGCCAGCAGCTGGACAGCCCGGGGGGGCACAGATACGCAGTATTTT; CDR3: CASSWTARGGTDTQYF
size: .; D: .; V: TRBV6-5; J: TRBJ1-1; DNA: TGTGCCAGCAGTTACTCAGTAGGAGTCGGCACTGAAGCTTTCTTT; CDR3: CASSYSVGVGTEAFF
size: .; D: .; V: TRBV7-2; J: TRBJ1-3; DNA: TGTGCCAGCAGTCCGCCCGTCGGGGGGCCTGGAAACACCATATATTTT; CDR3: CASSPPVGGPGNTIYF
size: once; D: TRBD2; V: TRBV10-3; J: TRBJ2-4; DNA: TGTGCCACTCAGCCTGGACTAGCGGGGCCAAGGGACATTCAGTACTTC; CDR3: CATQPGLAGPRDIQYF
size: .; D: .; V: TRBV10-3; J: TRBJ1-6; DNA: TGTGCCATCAGTGATAAGGACAACCTCTCACCCCTCCACTTT; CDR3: CAISDKDNLSPLHF
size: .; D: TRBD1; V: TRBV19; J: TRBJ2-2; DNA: TGTGCCAGTAGTAAACAGGGGCGGAACACCGGGGAGCTGTTTTTT; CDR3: CASSKQGRNTGELFF
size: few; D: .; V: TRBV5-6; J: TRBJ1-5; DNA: TGTGCCAGCAGCTTGTCCTGGGGGGGGAATAGCAATCAGCCCCAGCATTTT; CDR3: CASSLSWGGNSNQPQHF
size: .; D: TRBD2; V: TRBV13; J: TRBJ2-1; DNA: TGTGCCAGTGCGAGCGGGAGGCGAAGCTCCTACAATGAGCAGTTCTTC; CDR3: CASASGRRSSYNEQFF
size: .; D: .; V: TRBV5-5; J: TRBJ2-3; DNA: TGTGCCAGCAGCTTCAGTTCGAATACGCAGTATTTT; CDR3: CASSFSSNTQYF
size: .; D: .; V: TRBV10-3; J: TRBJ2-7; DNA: TGTGCCTCTATGGGCCGGGGTTCCGACGAGCAGTACTTC; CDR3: CASMGRGSDEQYF
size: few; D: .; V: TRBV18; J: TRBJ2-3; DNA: TGTGCCAGCTCACCACCGAGCAGCGCAGATACGCAGTATTTT; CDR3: CASSPPSSADTQYF
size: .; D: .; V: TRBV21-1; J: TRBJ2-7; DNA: TGTGCCAGCAGCAACGACACAGGGATCCCTGTCGACGAGCAGTACTTC; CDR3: CASSNDTGIPVDEQYF
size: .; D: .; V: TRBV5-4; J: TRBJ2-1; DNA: TGTGCCAGCAGCTTGGCAGCGGAGTACAATGAGCAGTTCTTC; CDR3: CASSLAAEYNEQFF
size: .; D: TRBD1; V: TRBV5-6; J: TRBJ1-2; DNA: TGTGCCAGCAGCCCACGTCCCGGACAGGGAAACTATGGCTACACCTTC; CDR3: CASSPRPGQGNYGYTF
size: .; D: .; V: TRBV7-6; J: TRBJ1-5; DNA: TGTGCCAGCAGCTCTAGCATAGGGGGTGCTCAGCCCCAGCATTTT; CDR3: CASSSSIGGAQPQHF
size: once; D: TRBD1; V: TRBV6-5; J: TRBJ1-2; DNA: TGTGCCAGCAGTTACAGGGGGCAAGGCTACACCTTC; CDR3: CASSYRGQGYTF